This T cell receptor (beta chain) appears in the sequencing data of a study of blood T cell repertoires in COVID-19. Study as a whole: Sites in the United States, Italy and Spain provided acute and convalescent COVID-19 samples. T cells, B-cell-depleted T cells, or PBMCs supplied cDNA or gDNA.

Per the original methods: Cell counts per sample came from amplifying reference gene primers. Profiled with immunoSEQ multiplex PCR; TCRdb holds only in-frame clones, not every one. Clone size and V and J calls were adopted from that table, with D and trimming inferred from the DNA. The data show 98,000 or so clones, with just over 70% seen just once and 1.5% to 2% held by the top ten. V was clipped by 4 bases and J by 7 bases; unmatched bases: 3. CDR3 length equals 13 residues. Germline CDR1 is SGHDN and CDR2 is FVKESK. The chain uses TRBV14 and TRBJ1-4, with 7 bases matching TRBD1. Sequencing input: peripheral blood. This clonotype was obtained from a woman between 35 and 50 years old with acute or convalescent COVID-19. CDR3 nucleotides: TGTGCCAGCAGCCCCAGACAGGGTGAAAAACTGTTTTTT. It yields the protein CASSPRQGEKLFF.